This TCR beta chain appears in the sequencing data of a study of blood T cell repertoires in COVID-19. V lost 4 bases and J lost 3; bases outside the gene matches: 2. The CDR3 runs to 13 residues. Germline loops: CDR1 SQVTM, CDR2 ANQGSEA. Assay used: immunoSEQ multiplex PCR; TCRdb lists only in-frame clones, some missing. The sample includes about 250,000 clones, 88% of them seen just once. This receptor was obtained from a young woman with COVID-19, enrolled during active disease. The chain recombines TRBV29-1 with TRBJ1-5; 8 bases match TRBD1. Material for sequencing was peripheral blood. This CDR3 reads CSVGQGNNQPQHF. CDR3 DNA: TGCAGCGTTGGACAGGGGAACAATCAGCCCCAGCATTTT.